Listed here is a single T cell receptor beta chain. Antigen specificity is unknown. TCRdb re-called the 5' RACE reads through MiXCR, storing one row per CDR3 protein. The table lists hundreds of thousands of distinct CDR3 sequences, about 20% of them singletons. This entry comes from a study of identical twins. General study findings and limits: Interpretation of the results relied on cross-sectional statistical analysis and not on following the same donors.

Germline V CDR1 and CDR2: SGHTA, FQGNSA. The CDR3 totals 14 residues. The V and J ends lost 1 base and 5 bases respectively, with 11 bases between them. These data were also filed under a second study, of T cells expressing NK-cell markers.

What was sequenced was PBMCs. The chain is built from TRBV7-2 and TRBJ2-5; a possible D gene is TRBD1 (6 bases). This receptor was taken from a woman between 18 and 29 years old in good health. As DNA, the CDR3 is TGTGCCAGCAGCTTAGGATTCCAGGGGGAGACCCAGTACTTC. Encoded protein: CASSLGFQGETQYF.